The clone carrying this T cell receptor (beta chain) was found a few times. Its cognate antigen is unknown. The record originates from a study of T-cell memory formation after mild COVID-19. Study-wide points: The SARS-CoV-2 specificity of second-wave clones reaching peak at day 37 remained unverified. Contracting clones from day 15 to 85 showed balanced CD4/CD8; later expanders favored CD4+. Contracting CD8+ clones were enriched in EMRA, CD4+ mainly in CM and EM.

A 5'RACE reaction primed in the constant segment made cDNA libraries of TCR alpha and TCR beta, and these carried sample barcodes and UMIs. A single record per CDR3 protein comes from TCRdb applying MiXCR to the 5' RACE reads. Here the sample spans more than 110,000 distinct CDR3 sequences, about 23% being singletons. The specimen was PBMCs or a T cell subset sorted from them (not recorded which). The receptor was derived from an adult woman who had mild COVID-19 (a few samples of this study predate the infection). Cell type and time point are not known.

The DNA for the CDR3 is TGTGCCAGCAGTGGGCTGGGGGGATTCTCCTACGAGCAGTACTTC. This sequence encodes CASSGLGGFSYEQYF. V gene TRBV27 combines with J gene TRBJ2-7; a possible D gene is TRBD2 (6 bases). Germline V gives CDR1 MNHEY, CDR2 SMNVEV (reference sequence). Trimming pared 5 bases from V and 0 bases from J, leaving 14 bases between. The CDR3 is 15 residues long.